These 30 T cell receptor beta chains were sequenced from one sample in a study of radiation and T cells in renal cell carcinoma. The time point here: blood 4 weeks post-SBRT, at nephrectomy. Treatment in this sample: 15 Gy SBRT to primary tumor, nephrectomy 4 weeks later. TCRdb's copy holds only in-frame clones and misses some; the assay was immunoSEQ multiplex PCR. This table holds fewer than 200,000 clones, about nine tenths found once. The sample in question was blood, obtained from a patient whose treatment included radiotherapy and nephrectomy. The receptors were gathered from a woman between 45 and 60 years old with renal cell carcinoma.

The chain uses TRBV6-1 and TRBJ1-5, with a weak D call TRBD1 (6 bases). Looked up from germline, CDR1 is MNHNS and CDR2 is SASEGT. V dropped 8 bases and J dropped 5 bases, with 13 bases sitting between them. This CDR3 is built from 13 residues. CDR3 sequence: CASRDTAYQPQHF. CDR3 DNA sequence: TGTGCCAGCCGGGACACAGCGTATCAGCCCCAGCATTTT.

The chain employs TRBV19 and TRBJ2-3; D unclear. CDR3 length: 14 residues. Between the trimmed V and J ends, which lost 5 bases and 0 bases, there was a span of 9 bases. CDR1 is LNHDA and CDR2 is SQIVND in the germline V gene (reference sequence). The CDR3 nucleotides are TGTGCCAGTAGTGTACAGTCTAGCACAGATACGCAGTATTTT. Its translation: CASSVQSSTDTQYF.

A single count supports this clone. V usage is TRBV7-9 and J usage is TRBJ2-5; D gene ambiguous. The CDR3 has 13 residues. Trimming stripped 3 bases from V and 1 base from J, with 6 bases between. Per germline, CDR1 SEHNR and CDR2 FQNEAQ (reference sequence). CDR3 nucleotide sequence: TGTGCCAGCAGCTTCTCTATCCAAGAGACCCAGTACTTC. It specifies CASSFSIQETQYF.

CDR3 in DNA: TGTGCCAGCAGTGAAATTAGCGGGGGGGCCGGAGGGCAGTATTTT. Protein sequence: CASSEISGGAGGQYF. The chain employs TRBV6-1 and TRBJ2-3, with 11 nucleotides matching TRBD2. Trimming at V came to 2 bases and at J to 11 bases, leaving 9 bases not matched to a gene. Germline values: CDR1 MNHNS, CDR2 SASEGT. This CDR3 spans 15 amino acids.

The J gene is TRBJ1-2, the V gene TRBV5-1, with 9 bases fitting TRBD1. Germline assignment: CDR1 SGHRS and CDR2 YFSETQ. Losses at the gene ends were 0 bases for V and 5 bases for J; bases not matched to a gene: 5. The CDR3 has 15 residues. CDR3 DNA sequence: TGCGCCAGCAGCTTGGCGGGACAGGGAGGTTATGGCTACACCTTC. This codes for CASSLAGQGGYGYTF. The full variable domain, in which reference TRBV5-1 and TRBJ1-2 provide the parts outside the CDR3, is KAGVTQTPRYLIKTRGQQVTLSCSPISGHRSVSWYQQTPGQGLQFLFEYFSETQRNKGNFPGRFSGRQFSNSRSEMNVSTLELGDSALYLCASSLAGQGGYGYTFGSGTRLTVV.

The chain links TRBV6-1 to TRBJ1-5, with D uncertain. Trimming shortened V by 6 bases and J by 4 bases, and 13 bases separated the two germline ends. Per the germline V gene, CDR1 is MNHNS and CDR2 is SASEGT. This CDR3 is built from 14 residues. CDR3 amino acids: CASSFGRKNQPQHF. CDR3 bases: TGTGCCAGCAGCTTTGGACGGAAGAATCAGCCCCAGCATTTT.

In DNA form, the CDR3 reads TGTGCCAGTAGTCCATTCACAGGGACTGGAAACACCATATATTTT. Its protein is CASSPFTGTGNTIYF. V gene TRBV19 combines with J gene TRBJ1-3, with a weak D call TRBD1 (6 bases). CDR3 length equals 15 residues. V was clipped by 5 bases and J by 2 bases, with 13 bases between them. Per the germline V gene, CDR1 is LNHDA and CDR2 is SQIVND (reference sequence). Looking up the rest from reference TRBV19 and TRBJ1-3 gives the full variable domain: DGGITQSPKYLFRKEGQNVTLSCEQNLNHDAMYWYRQDPGQGLRLIYYSQIVNDFQKGDIAEGYSVSREKKESFPLTVTSAQKNPTAFYLCASSPFTGTGNTIYFGEGSWLTVV.

CDR3 protein: CASSAQRNEQFF. The CDR3 bases are TGTGCCAGCAGTGCACAGCGAAATGAGCAGTTCTTC. This chain uses TRBV6-1 with TRBJ2-1; unclear D gene. Germline lookup yields CDR1 MNHNS and CDR2 SASEGT. The CDR3 contains 12 residues. V was shortened by 4 bases and J by 7 bases, with 8 bases between the two germline ends.

CDR3 bases: TGTGCCAGCTCACCTGGGACAGAGGGAAGCTACACCTTC. Amino acid sequence: CASSPGTEGSYTF. V usage is TRBV18 and J usage is TRBJ1-2, with 7 bases matching TRBD1. The V segment lost 3 bases and the J segment 9 bases; nucleotides outside the gene matches: 7. The CDR3 is made up of 13 amino acids. Germline-derived CDR1 and CDR2 are KGHSH and LQKENI.

V and J are TRBV25-1 and TRBJ2-3; unclear D gene. The CDR3 runs to 16 residues. Germline assignment: CDR1 MGHDK and CDR2 SYGVNS. The V and J ends lost 4 bases and 7 bases respectively, with 21 bases between them. CDR3 DNA: TGTGCCAGCAGTGGAACGCGAGTGGCCACACAGAATACGCAGTATTTT. Its translation is CASSGTRVATQNTQYF.

This clone came up once. The V call is TRBV7-9, the J call TRBJ1-1, with no clear D. Germline CDR1 reads SEHNR; CDR2 reads FQNEAQ (reference sequence). CDR3 length: 13 amino acids. Trimming left V 4 bases short and J 1 base short, with 7 bases between. This chain's CDR3 is CASSYEKNTEAFF. The DNA for the CDR3 is TGTGCCAGCAGCTATGAAAAGAACACTGAAGCTTTCTTT.

This clone was picked up a small number of times. The J gene is TRBJ2-2, the V gene TRBV20-1; no reliable D call. Germline assignment: CDR1 DFQATT and CDR2 SNEGSKA (reference sequence). V lost 3 bases and J 8 bases, leaving 7 bases between the germline ends. This CDR3 region has 11 residues. The CDR3 DNA reads TGCAGTGCTAGTTACGTTGGGGAGCTGTTTTTT. Its protein product is CSASYVGELFF.

This clone was detected a few times. The rearrangement links TRBV14 to TRBJ1-1; unclear D gene. Trimming shortened V by 5 bases and J by 6 bases, and 13 bases separated the two germline ends. The CDR3 is 13 amino acids. The V gene's germline CDR1 is SGHDN and CDR2 FVKESK. In DNA, the CDR3 is TGTGCCAGCAGCTCAACTCGTGGGGCTGAAGCTTTCTTT. As protein: CASSSTRGAEAFF.

This sequence joins TRBV7-3 and TRBJ1-2, with D uncertain. V was pared by 4 bases and J by 6 bases, with 12 bases between. Germline V gene data show CDR1 as SGHTA and CDR2 as FQGTGA. The CDR3 spans 13 residues. Written as DNA, the CDR3 is TGTGCCAGCAGCTCCTCTCAAGGTGATGGCTACACCTTC. Protein sequence: CASSSSQGDGYTF.

V usage is TRBV4-3 and J usage is TRBJ2-1; TRBD2 aligns across 9 bases. This CDR3 has 17 residues. The V segment lost 2 bases and the J segment 8 bases; nucleotides outside the gene matches: 13. The germline CDR1 and CDR2 sequences are LGHNA and YSLEER. The CDR3 reads CASSQQRGDRLRDEQFF. CDR3 coding DNA: TGCGCCAGCAGCCAACAGCGGGGGGATCGGTTAAGGGATGAGCAGTTCTTC.

The V gene is TRBV25-1, the J gene TRBJ2-3; D not resolved. The CDR3 totals 11 residues. Germline values: CDR1 MGHDK, CDR2 SYGVNS. With 5 bases removed from V and 2 bases from J, the gap between germline ends came to 2 bases. In nucleotides, the CDR3 is TGTGCCAGCAGTTACACAGATACGCAGTATTTT. This gives the protein CASSYTDTQYF.

The chain has TRBV5-6 and TRBJ1-2, with a possible D match to TRBD1 (5 bases). The V and J ends lost 4 bases and 0 bases respectively, with 19 bases between them. CDR1 is SGHDT, CDR2 YYEEEE, per germline. The CDR3 has 17 residues. This chain's CDR3 is CASSPGRRNPSNYGYTF. The CDR3 bases are TGTGCCAGCAGCCCGGGACGAAGAAATCCCTCTAACTATGGCTACACCTTC.

This clone has only one observation. The chain carries TRBV19 and TRBJ2-7, with 9 bases aligning to TRBD1. CDR3 size: 15 residues. V was clipped by 7 bases and J by 1 base; unmatched bases: 8. Germline V lookup: CDR1 LNHDA, CDR2 SQIVND (reference sequence). Written as DNA, the CDR3 is TGTGCCAGTAATAGCCGGACAGGGGCTTCCTACGAGCAGTACTTC. This encodes CASNSRTGASYEQYF.

This clone was seen once. The rearrangement joins TRBV19 to TRBJ2-2; 7 bases are a match to TRBD1. V lost 6 bases to trimming and J lost 4 bases; unmatched junction nucleotides: 11. Looked up from germline, CDR1 is LNHDA and CDR2 is SQIVND (reference sequence). CDR3 length: 16 amino acids. DNA for the CDR3: TGTGCCAGTAGCCCGACAGGGTCCGTGCTCACCGGGGAGCTGTTTTTT. Translated, it gives CASSPTGSVLTGELFF.

V and J are TRBV5-8 and TRBJ1-4; 9 bases map to TRBD1. The CDR3 is 14 amino acids. Per germline, CDR1 SGHTS and CDR2 YDEGEE. Trimming took 5 bases from V and 5 from J; bases not matched to a gene: 4. The CDR3 bases are TGTGCCAGCAGTAAGGGACAGGGAAATGAAAAACTGTTTTTT. Translation gives CASSKGQGNEKLFF.

The sample holds one count of this clone. One end of the junction does not line up with germline, which may come from a read error. This chain joins TRBV15 and TRBJ2-6; D uncertain. The CDR3 has 20 residues. Germline CDR1 reads LNHNV; CDR2 reads YYDKDF (reference sequence). The CDR3 reads CATSGERTASLLSGANVLTF. In DNA, the CDR3 is TGTGCCACCAGCGGAGAACGGACGGCGAGCTTGCTCTCTGGGGCCAACGTCCTGACTTTC.

This clone appeared a few times. V usage is TRBV29-1 and J usage is TRBJ1-4; 8 nucleotides line up with TRBD1. Germline V gene data show CDR1 as SQVTM and CDR2 as ANQGSEA. V lost 7 bases to trimming and J lost 14 bases; unmatched junction nucleotides: 12. CDR3 size: 12 residues. The CDR3 region is CSAGQGSGQLFF. The CDR3 nucleotides are TGCAGCGCTGGACAGGGATCTGGGCAGCTGTTTTTT. Full variable domain (rest looked up from reference TRBV29-1 and TRBJ1-4): SAVISQKPSRDICQRGTSLTIQCQVDSQVTMMFWYRQQPGQSLTLIATANQGSEATYESGFVIDKFPISRPNLTFSTLTVSNMSPEDSSIYLCSAGQGSGQLFFGSGTQLSVL.

The chain joins TRBV4-2 to TRBJ2-7; 10 bases map to TRBD1. Trimming removed 5 bases from V and 3 bases from J; junction bases left unmatched: 10. The CDR3 has 16 amino acids. The germline CDR1 and CDR2 sequences are LGHNA and YNFKEQ. CDR3 sequence (DNA): TGTGCCAGCAGCGAATCCGGGACAGGGGTTTTCTACGAGCAGTACTTC. It specifies CASSESGTGVFYEQYF.

V gene TRBV5-1 combines with J gene TRBJ2-7, with D possibly matching TRBD1 (7 bases). Germline lookup yields CDR1 SGHRS and CDR2 YFSETQ. The CDR3 totals 15 residues. Deletions cut 0 bases from V and 3 bases from J, with 13 bases between. CDR3 sequence: CASSLVAGGIYEQYF. The DNA of the CDR3 is TGCGCCAGCAGCTTGGTGGCAGGGGGGATCTACGAGCAGTACTTC.

The chain's CDR3 is CAAAGGYSGNTIYF. The DNA for the CDR3 is TGTGCCGCAGCAGGGGGGTACTCTGGAAACACCATATATTTT. The chain couples TRBV19 to TRBJ1-3; 7 bases agree with TRBD1. The germline gives CDR1 LNHDA, CDR2 SQIVND (reference sequence). The CDR3 consists of 14 residues. V shed 11 bases and J 0 bases; nucleotides not matched to a gene: 7.

This sequence joins TRBV30 and TRBJ1-1, with 12 bases fitting TRBD1. Germline CDR1 and CDR2: GTSNPN and SVGIG (reference sequence). The CDR3 is 17 residues long. Unmatched junction bases numbered 13, after V lost 3 bases and J lost 5 bases. In DNA, the CDR3 is TGTGCCTGGAGGAGGGACAGGGGGCAATGGCGGTATACTGAAGCTTTCTTT. It codes for CAWRRDRGQWRYTEAFF.

The gene calls are TRBV5-1 and TRBJ2-4; possibly TRBD1 for D (5 bases). Germline V gene data show CDR1 as SGHRS and CDR2 as YFSETQ. There are 16 residues in the CDR3. The germline V and J ends were trimmed by 0 bases and 7 bases, with 17 bases remaining between them. This CDR3 is CASSLAAGQAGNIQYF. Written as DNA, the CDR3 is TGCGCCAGCAGCTTGGCGGCCGGGCAAGCAGGGAACATTCAGTACTTC.

The V and J genes are TRBV19 and TRBJ1-4; TRBD1 agrees at 8 bases. Germline CDR1 reads LNHDA; CDR2 reads SQIVND (reference sequence). This CDR3 has 14 amino acids. The ends lost 3 bases at V and 7 bases at J; junction bases unmatched: 4. The DNA of the CDR3 is TGTGCCAGTAGTATCGAGGACAGGGCTGAAAAACTGTTTTTT. Amino acid sequence: CASSIEDRAEKLFF.

The V and J genes are TRBV6-1 and TRBJ2-7, with 8 bases fitting TRBD2. This CDR3 is built from 15 residues. The V segment lost 3 bases and the J segment 2 bases; nucleotides outside the gene matches: 6. Germline V gene sequence: CDR1 MNHNS, CDR2 SASEGT. The CDR3 DNA follows: TGTGCCAGCAGTGATGAGGGCGGGGGGCCCTACGAGCAGTACTTC. It specifies CASSDEGGGPYEQYF.

The V and J genes are TRBV5-1 and TRBJ1-1; tentative D call: TRBD1 (6 bases). Trimming pared 1 base from V and 4 bases from J, leaving 17 bases between. Germline assignment: CDR1 SGHRS and CDR2 YFSETQ. This CDR3 contains 16 residues. The CDR3 protein is CASSLSQTGRVTEAFF. The CDR3 nucleotides are TGCGCCAGCAGCTTGTCCCAGACAGGTCGAGTCACTGAAGCTTTCTTT.